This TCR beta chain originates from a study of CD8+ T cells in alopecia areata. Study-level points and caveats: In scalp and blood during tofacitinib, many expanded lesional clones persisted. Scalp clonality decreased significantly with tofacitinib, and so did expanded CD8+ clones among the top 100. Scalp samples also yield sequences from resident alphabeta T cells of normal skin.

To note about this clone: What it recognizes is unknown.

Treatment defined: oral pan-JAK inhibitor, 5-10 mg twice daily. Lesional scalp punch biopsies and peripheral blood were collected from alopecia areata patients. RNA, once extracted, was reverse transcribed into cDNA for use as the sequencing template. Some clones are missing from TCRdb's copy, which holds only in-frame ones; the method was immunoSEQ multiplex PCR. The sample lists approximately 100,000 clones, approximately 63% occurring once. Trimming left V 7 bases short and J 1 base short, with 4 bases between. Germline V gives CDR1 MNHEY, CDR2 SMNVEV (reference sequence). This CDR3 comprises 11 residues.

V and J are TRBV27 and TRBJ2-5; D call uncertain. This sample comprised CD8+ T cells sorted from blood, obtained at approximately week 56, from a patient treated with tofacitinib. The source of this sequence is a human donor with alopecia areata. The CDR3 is CASTFQETQYF. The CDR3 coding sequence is TGTGCCAGCACCTTCCAAGAGACCCAGTACTTC.